This record covers a single TCR beta chain. It may be a read error: a sequence one base away is much more abundant. Time point of the sample: newly diagnosed GD, antithyroid drugs for less than 3 months. Making the TCR library involved RNA that had been extracted from PBMCs. The sample is drawn from a study of regulatory T cells in long-lasting Graves disease. The TCR beta library used iRepertoire HTBI primers with Arm-PCR amplification of CDR3. Each CDR3 protein is one row after TCRdb ran MiXCR on the multiplex PCR reads. The table has 500,000 or so distinct CDR3 sequences, less than 15% seen once. This CDR3 comprises 13 residues. The V and J ends lost 4 bases and 1 base respectively, with 8 bases between them. Germline V lookup: CDR1 SEHNR, CDR2 FQNEAQ (reference sequence). The data also belong to a second study, concerning T cells in Graves' hyperthyroidism and ophthalmopathy.

The sequence was collected from a woman aged 45 to 65 with Graves disease. Sequencing used peripheral blood mononuclear cells (PBMCs), obtained at new diagnosis, from a patient treated with antithyroid drugs. The chain combines TRBV7-9 with TRBJ2-7; maybe TRBD1 (6 bases). CDR3 region: CASSSDRSYEQYF. DNA for the CDR3: TGTGCCAGCAGCTCCGACAGGTCCTACGAGCAGTACTTC.